Described below is a single T cell receptor (beta chain) sequence and its context. Its antigen is not identified. Brentuximab vedotin exposure varied among the patients, all of whom had relapsed after autologous stem cell transplantation. The sample belongs to a study of PD-1 blockade in classical Hodgkin lymphoma. Study-level points and caveats: Diversity similar to that of newly diagnosed patients was seen at baseline in complete responders. CD4+ but not CD8+ TCR diversity rose significantly by C4D1. Repertoire differences have undefined causes, possibly disease activity or prior therapy.

This CDR3 comprises 17 residues. From germline, CDR1 is MDHEN and CDR2 SYDVKM. Trimming pared 6 bases from V and 5 bases from J, leaving 23 bases between. Data came from immunoSEQ multiplex PCR; TCRdb stores just in-frame clones and leaves some out. Found here are 30,000 to 40,000 clones, 60% to 85% of them singletons; the top ten hold 11%. The chain employs TRBV28 and TRBJ1-5; D possibly corresponds to TRBD1 (5 bases). The receptor's source is a human donor with classical Hodgkin lymphoma. The input for sequencing was peripheral blood mononuclear cells (PBMCs), taken at baseline. CDR3 residues: CASSLRWDSKGHQPQHF. The CDR3 nucleotides read TGTGCCAGCAGCCTTCGATGGGACTCTAAGGGGCATCAGCCCCAGCATTTT.